A single T cell receptor (beta chain) is shown here with its context. No antigen is known for it. This record comes from a study of T cell responses to AZD1222 COVID-19 vaccine. For the study at large: Second-dose intervals near 4 or 12 weeks were combined.

Repertoires were generated with immunoSEQ multiplex PCR, while TCRdb's copy carries only in-frame clones and drops some. This table holds about 140,000 clones, about nine tenths found once. Germline loops: CDR1 LNHDA, CDR2 SQIVND (reference sequence). CDR3 size: 15 residues. V was pared by 6 bases and J by 5 bases, with 19 bases between. General observations from the study: Spike-specific TCR breadth and depth went up after people got two AZD1222 doses. Dominant at 160-218 and 743-854, vaccine-associated CD4 TCRs also spanned spike.

Material: peripheral blood, obtained on day 0 of AZD1222 vaccination. V and J are TRBV19 and TRBJ1-2; tentative D call: TRBD1 (5 bases). This sequence originates from an adult in good health. The CDR3 nucleotides are TGTGCCAGTAGCCTCAGGTGGGGGTCCGGATATGGCTACACCTTC. Residues: CASSLRWGSGYGYTF.